The 30 T cell receptor beta chains below come from one sample, sequenced in a study of response to subunit inactivated influenza vaccine. One entry per CDR3 protein results from TCRdb running MiXCR on the RT-PCR reads. This sample has some 540,000 distinct CDR3 sequences; roughly 25% occur once, and the top ten carry 2.8%. In addition, the sample was reused for a study of T cells expressing NK-cell markers. That work adds: A 5'RACE template switching approach incorporating UMIs was used to make TCR beta cDNA.

The specimen was CD4+ T cells sorted from PBMCs, collected roughly 13 days after vaccination. Receptor source: a man aged 50 to 60 who received an inactivated influenza vaccine.

This clonotype was picked up many times. The chain couples TRBV7-8 to TRBJ2-6; D is uncertain. The CDR3 loop spans 17 amino acids. Trimming shortened V by 0 bases and J by 0 bases, and 9 bases separated the two germline ends. Germline V gene sequence: CDR1 SGHVS, CDR2 FQNEAQ. The CDR3 is CASSLARRSSGANVLTF. As DNA, the CDR3 is TGTGCCAGCAGCTTAGCCCGCAGGAGCTCTGGGGCCAACGTCCTGACTTTC.

This clonotype was found a few times. The V and J genes are TRBV7-2 and TRBJ2-5; D perhaps matches TRBD2 (5 bases). Germline V gene lookup returns CDR1 SGHTA and CDR2 FQGNSA. The CDR3 runs to 14 residues. V dropped 1 base and J dropped 4 bases, with 10 bases sitting between them. The CDR3: CASSLERGGETQYF. CDR3 DNA: TGTGCCAGCAGCTTAGAGCGTGGAGGAGAGACCCAGTACTTC.

The table lists this clonotype with a few counts. The V and J genes are TRBV4-3 and TRBJ2-7, with D possibly being TRBD1 (6 bases). V lost 6 bases to trimming and J lost 4 bases, with 13 bases between them. CDR3 size: 13 residues. Per germline, CDR1 LGHNA and CDR2 YSLEER. This chain's CDR3 is CASSQRQEYEQYF. Written as DNA, the CDR3 is TGCGCCAGCAGTCAAAGACAGGAGTACGAGCAGTACTTC.

This clonotype was observed a few times. The J gene is TRBJ2-7, the V gene TRBV4-3; no clear D. The CDR3 totals 13 residues. Germline V gives CDR1 LGHNA, CDR2 YSLEER. The V and J ends lost 0 bases and 6 bases respectively, with 9 bases between them. Here the CDR3 reads CASSQDRGVEQYF. In DNA form, the CDR3 reads TGCGCCAGCAGCCAAGATCGTGGGGTCGAGCAGTACTTC.

This clonotype showed up just a few times. The V gene is TRBV7-2, the J gene TRBJ2-7; no clear D. The germline V gene has CDR1 SGHTA and CDR2 FQGNSA. The CDR3 length is 14 residues. Trimming removed 1 base from V and 0 bases from J, with 7 bases in between. This chain's CDR3 is CASSLGHSSYEQYF. In DNA, the CDR3 is TGTGCCAGCAGCTTAGGTCACAGCTCCTACGAGCAGTACTTC. The full variable domain, with the rest looked up from reference TRBV7-2 and TRBJ2-7, is GAGVSQSPSNKVTEKGKDVELRCDPISGHTALYWYRQSLGQGLEFLIYFQGNSAPDKSGLPSDRFSAERTGGSVSTLTIQRTQQEDSAVYLCASSLGHSSYEQYFGPGTRLTVT.

The chain recombines TRBV7-2 with TRBJ2-3; the D is unclear. The CDR3 covers 13 residues. The germline gives CDR1 SGHTA, CDR2 FQGNSA. V was trimmed by 8 bases and J by 5 bases, leaving 14 bases between them. Here the CDR3 reads CASSSSSGDTQYF. CDR3 DNA: TGTGCCAGCTCCTCCTCATCTGGAGATACGCAGTATTTT. Full variable domain (remainder filled in from reference TRBV7-2 and TRBJ2-3): GAGVSQSPSNKVTEKGKDVELRCDPISGHTALYWYRQSLGQGLEFLIYFQGNSAPDKSGLPSDRFSAERTGGSVSTLTIQRTQQEDSAVYLCASSSSSGDTQYFGPGTRLTVL.

This clonotype was seen repeatedly, ten times or more. The chain recombines TRBV12-3 or TRBV12-4 with TRBJ2-7, with 8 nucleotides matching TRBD2. Trimming at V came to 4 bases and at J to 3 bases, leaving 5 bases not matched to a gene. The length of the CDR3 is 14 residues. The CDR3 DNA sequence: TGTGCCAGCAGTTCCTCGGGGGGGAACTACGAGCAGTACTTC. This codes for CASSSSGGNYEQYF.

This clonotype was seen only a few times. The chain has TRBV6-5 and TRBJ1-1; no firm D call. CDR3 length: 14 residues. CDR1 and CDR2 (germline): MNHEY, SVGAGI. Between the trimmed V and J ends, which lost 0 bases and 0 bases, there was a span of 5 bases. The CDR3 nucleotides are TGTGCCAGCAGTTACTCACAGTTGAACACTGAAGCTTTCTTT. It specifies CASSYSQLNTEAFF.

The V gene is TRBV20-1, the J gene TRBJ2-7, with D perhaps TRBD1 or TRBD2 (6 bases each). Germline V gene lookup returns CDR1 DFQATT and CDR2 SNEGSKA (reference sequence). V lost 2 bases to trimming and J lost 3 bases, with 11 bases between them. The length of the CDR3 is 13 residues. The CDR3 nucleotides are TGCAGTGCTAGAAAGGGGGGCGTCTACGAGCAGTACTTC. Amino acids: CSARKGGVYEQYF.

This clonotype was picked up a small number of times. V and J are TRBV4-1 and TRBJ2-3; D not certain. The CDR3 sequence is 13 residues long. V was clipped by 3 bases and J by 2 bases, with 6 bases between them. The germline gives CDR1 MGHRA, CDR2 YSYEKL. CDR3 residues: CASSQDPTDTQYF. The CDR3, as DNA: TGCGCCAGCAGCCAGGACCCCACAGATACGCAGTATTTT.

The rearrangement uses TRBV5-1 and TRBJ1-1, with D possibly being TRBD1 (6 bases). This CDR3 region has 13 residues. V dropped 6 bases and J dropped 1 base, with 10 bases sitting between them. Germline V gene sequence: CDR1 SGHRS, CDR2 YFSETQ. CDR3 DNA: TGCGCCAGCAAAGGACAGTCGAACACTGAAGCTTTCTTT. Residues: CASKGQSNTEAFF. Full variable domain (outside the CDR3, taken from reference TRBV5-1 and TRBJ1-1): KAGVTQTPRYLIKTRGQQVTLSCSPISGHRSVSWYQQTPGQGLQFLFEYFSETQRNKGNFPGRFSGRQFSNSRSEMNVSTLELGDSALYLCASKGQSNTEAFFGQGTRLTVV.

This clonotype has only a few counts. The rearrangement links TRBV4-1 to TRBJ1-3; 9 bases line up with TRBD1. V gave up 4 bases and J gave up 7 bases; unmatched junction bases: 14. Germline V lookup: CDR1 MGHRA, CDR2 YSYEKL. The CDR3 has 17 amino acids. The CDR3 nucleotides are TGCGCCAGCAGCCTGGTGATTTCCGGGACAGGGAGTAACACCATATATTTT. Translated: CASSLVISGTGSNTIYF.

CDR3 coding DNA: TGTGCCAGCAGCCAGAGTGGACAGACACTTGAAAAACTGTTTTTT. This translates into CASSQSGQTLEKLFF. J is TRBJ1-4 and V is TRBV7-2, with D maybe TRBD1 (6 bases). The V gene's germline CDR1 is SGHTA and CDR2 FQGNSA. The CDR3 extends over 15 amino acids. The V end was cut by 5 bases, the J end by 7 bases, with 17 bases between.

This clonotype was counted a few times. V is TRBV9 and J is TRBJ1-2; 9 bases line up with TRBD1. Germline CDR1 reads SGDLS; CDR2 reads YYNGEE. This CDR3 spans 13 amino acids. V lost 4 bases and J lost 4; bases outside the gene matches: 2. The DNA for the CDR3 is TGTGCCAGCAGCAAACAGGGGGCCTATGGCTACACCTTC. Translating it yields CASSKQGAYGYTF.

In its sample, this clonotype was seen many times. The chain uses TRBV28 and TRBJ2-7; D unresolved. This CDR3 has 18 amino acids. The V and J ends lost 6 bases and 4 bases respectively, with 28 bases between them. The germline CDR1 and CDR2 sequences are MDHEN and SYDVKM. The CDR3 here is CASSPNGGPPSKAYEQYF. The CDR3 DNA is TGTGCCAGCAGCCCAAACGGCGGCCCCCCCTCGAAAGCTTACGAGCAGTACTTC.

This rearrangement joins TRBV7-2 to TRBJ2-1; 11 nucleotides agree with TRBD1. The trim removed 5 bases at V and 8 bases at J, leaving 11 bases unmatched. Germline-derived CDR1 and CDR2 are SGHTA and FQGNSA. The CDR3 runs to 16 residues. CDR3 bases: TGTGCCAGCAGCCAGACCGGGACAGGGGGTATTGATGAGCAGTTCTTC. As protein: CASSQTGTGGIDEQFF.

The chain links TRBV9 to TRBJ2-7; 11 bases fit TRBD1. V dropped 1 base and J dropped 5; count of bases not matched to a gene: 5. Germline CDR1 and CDR2: SGDLS and YYNGEE. The CDR3 length is 15 residues. CDR3 sequence: CASSVRGQGADEQYF. The CDR3 DNA reads as TGTGCCAGCAGCGTACGAGGACAGGGGGCGGACGAGCAGTACTTC.

In this sample, this clonotype turned up a few times. The chain recombines TRBV5-1 with TRBJ2-5, with 10 bases lining up with TRBD2. V lost 0 bases, J lost 2 bases, and 4 bases stayed unmatched. The CDR3 is 16 amino acids. CDR1 is SGHRS, CDR2 YFSETQ, per germline. The chain's CDR3 is CASSLGALAGQETQYF. Written as DNA, the CDR3 is TGCGCCAGCAGCTTGGGCGCACTAGCGGGGCAAGAGACCCAGTACTTC.

This clonotype came up a few times. The rearrangement joins TRBV6-1 to TRBJ2-1, with 12 nucleotides matching TRBD2. The CDR3 is 17 amino acids. J lost 0 bases, V lost 5 bases, and 5 bases had no gene match. Germline V lookup: CDR1 MNHNS, CDR2 SASEGT. In nucleotides, the CDR3 is TGTGCCAGCAGTACCCTGACTAGCGGGGGCTCCTACAATGAGCAGTTCTTC. Translated, it gives CASSTLTSGGSYNEQFF.

Only a few counts were recorded for this clonotype. This sequence joins TRBV5-5 and TRBJ2-5; 10 bases agree with TRBD1. With 3 bases clipped from V and 5 bases from J, the junction kept 10 bases outside the gene matches. The germline gives CDR1 SGHKS, CDR2 YYEKEE (reference sequence). The CDR3 length is 16 residues. The CDR3 loop reads CASSSRTGGRMETQYF. For the CDR3, the DNA is TGTGCCAGCAGCTCCAGGACAGGGGGAAGGATGGAGACCCAGTACTTC.

V gene TRBV4-3 combines with J gene TRBJ2-5; no definite D call. CDR1 is LGHNA, CDR2 YSLEER, per germline. Trimming pared 4 bases from V and 3 bases from J, leaving 15 bases between. The CDR3 spans 15 residues. The CDR3 sequence: CASSRRVGVEETQYF. DNA for the CDR3: TGCGCCAGCAGCCGAAGGGTCGGTGTCGAAGAGACCCAGTACTTC.

This chain connects TRBV6-1 to TRBJ2-2; 10 bases agree with TRBD2. The CDR3 extends over 15 amino acids. Per germline, CDR1 MNHNS and CDR2 SASEGT. J gave up 6 bases and V 6 bases, and 7 bases lay outside the gene matches. The CDR3 loop reads CASRKLAGSSGELFF. DNA for the CDR3: TGTGCCAGCAGGAAACTAGCGGGAAGTTCCGGGGAGCTGTTTTTT.

J is TRBJ2-5 and V is TRBV5-1; D perhaps matches TRBD2 (6 bases). This CDR3 has 16 residues. V was trimmed by 0 bases and J by 5 bases, leaving 17 bases between them. CDR1 SGHRS and CDR2 YFSETQ come from the germline V gene. The CDR3 DNA is TGCGCCAGCAGCTTGGCTGGTGGGGGTGGAGGGGAGACCCAGTACTTC. Its protein product is CASSLAGGGGGETQYF.

The sample holds a few counts of this clonotype. This chain connects TRBV20-1 to TRBJ1-4, with unresolved D. Germline lookup yields CDR1 DFQATT and CDR2 SNEGSKA (reference sequence). The CDR3 spans 15 residues. V was clipped by 3 bases and J by 7 bases, with 18 bases between them. This CDR3 reads CSASPHGQKGEKLFF. DNA of the CDR3: TGCAGTGCTAGTCCTCACGGGCAGAAGGGTGAAAAACTGTTTTTT.

The sample holds a few counts of this clonotype. The chain combines TRBV28 with TRBJ2-5, with TRBD1 as a possible D gene (6 bases). Germline V gene data show CDR1 as MDHEN and CDR2 as SYDVKM. Trimming removed 1 base at V and 5 bases at J, with 14 bases between. There are 15 residues in the CDR3. The CDR3 nucleotides read TGTGCCAGCAGTTTATATGGACAGAATGTTGAGACCCAGTACTTC. Translated: CASSLYGQNVETQYF.

The J gene is TRBJ2-7, the V gene TRBV28; D gene ambiguous. Germline V gives CDR1 MDHEN, CDR2 SYDVKM. This CDR3 spans 14 amino acids. Trimming left V 4 bases short and J 6 bases short, with 16 bases between. The CDR3 bases are TGTGCCAGCAGTTCGACCTGGTTTCCCTGCGAGCAGTACTTC. Amino acid sequence: CASSSTWFPCEQYF.

The chain has TRBV20-1 and TRBJ2-7, with 11 positions matching TRBD1. The germline V gene encodes CDR1 DFQATT and CDR2 SNEGSKA (reference sequence). Germline trimming cut 1 base from V and 7 bases from J; bases unmatched to any gene: 6. This CDR3 is built from 14 residues. The CDR3 loop is CSARVQDRGQEQYF. The CDR3 region has the DNA TGCAGTGCTAGAGTTCAGGACAGGGGGCAAGAGCAGTACTTC.

The chain combines TRBV10-3 with TRBJ1-1; D is perhaps TRBD1 (6 bases). The CDR3 has 14 amino acids. Germline-derived CDR1 and CDR2 are ENHRY and SYGVKD. Trimming took off 3 bases at V and 3 bases at J, with 11 bases between the two ends. Written as DNA, the CDR3 is TGTGCCATCAGTGACTCAGGGGCGCACACTGAAGCTTTCTTT. Protein: CAISDSGAHTEAFF.

The chain has TRBV10-3 and TRBJ2-3; 13 nucleotides agree with TRBD2. The length of the CDR3 is 16 residues. V gave up 2 bases and J gave up 3 bases; unmatched junction bases: 2. The germline V gene has CDR1 ENHRY and CDR2 SYGVKD. CDR3 in DNA: TGTGCCATCAGTGAGGAGGGACTAGCGGGAACAGATACGCAGTATTTT. Protein product: CAISEEGLAGTDTQYF.

The V and J genes are TRBV11-2 and TRBJ1-2, with D possibly being TRBD1 (6 bases). Germline CDR1 and CDR2: SGHAT and FQNNGV. Trimming left V 7 bases short and J 4 bases short, with 10 bases between. There are 12 residues in the CDR3. The CDR3 bases are TGTGCCAGCACCAGACAGGTCTATGGCTACACCTTC. This sequence encodes CASTRQVYGYTF.